This section outlines one TCR beta chain sequence together with its context. Looked up from germline, CDR1 is SGHDN and CDR2 is FVKESK. The CDR3 is 17 amino acids. Trimming took 1 base from V and 0 from J; bases not matched to a gene: 8. This sample is drawn from a study of preoperative IRX-2 immunotherapy in early breast cancer. The protocol was immunoSEQ multiplex PCR, while the TCRdb copy is restricted to in-frame clones and leaves out a portion. The table has about 42,000 clones, approximately 77% seen once. Treatment noted: preoperative locoregional IRX-2 cytokine immunotherapy. Patients received preoperative, locoregional IRX-2 cytokine immunotherapy in a phase Ib study.

This TCR derives from a human donor with breast cancer. The chain combines TRBV14 with TRBJ2-7; TRBD1 agrees at 8 bases. Source: tumor tissue, taken after IRX-2 immunotherapy. CDR3 amino acids: CASSQVGTGVHSYEQYF. DNA for the CDR3: TGTGCCAGCAGCCAAGTAGGGACAGGAGTACACTCCTACGAGCAGTACTTC.